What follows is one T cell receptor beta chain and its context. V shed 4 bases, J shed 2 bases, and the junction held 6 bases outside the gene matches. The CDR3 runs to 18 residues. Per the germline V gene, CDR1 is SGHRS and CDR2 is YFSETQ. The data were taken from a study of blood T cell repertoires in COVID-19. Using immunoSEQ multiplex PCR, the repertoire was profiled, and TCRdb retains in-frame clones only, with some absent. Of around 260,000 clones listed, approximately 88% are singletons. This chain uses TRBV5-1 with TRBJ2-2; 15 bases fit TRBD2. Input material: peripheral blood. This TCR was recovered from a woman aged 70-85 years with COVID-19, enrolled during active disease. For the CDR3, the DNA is TGCGCCAGCAGCCCGGGACTAGCGGGAGGCCCCAACACCGGGGAGCTGTTTTTT. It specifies CASSPGLAGGPNTGELFF.